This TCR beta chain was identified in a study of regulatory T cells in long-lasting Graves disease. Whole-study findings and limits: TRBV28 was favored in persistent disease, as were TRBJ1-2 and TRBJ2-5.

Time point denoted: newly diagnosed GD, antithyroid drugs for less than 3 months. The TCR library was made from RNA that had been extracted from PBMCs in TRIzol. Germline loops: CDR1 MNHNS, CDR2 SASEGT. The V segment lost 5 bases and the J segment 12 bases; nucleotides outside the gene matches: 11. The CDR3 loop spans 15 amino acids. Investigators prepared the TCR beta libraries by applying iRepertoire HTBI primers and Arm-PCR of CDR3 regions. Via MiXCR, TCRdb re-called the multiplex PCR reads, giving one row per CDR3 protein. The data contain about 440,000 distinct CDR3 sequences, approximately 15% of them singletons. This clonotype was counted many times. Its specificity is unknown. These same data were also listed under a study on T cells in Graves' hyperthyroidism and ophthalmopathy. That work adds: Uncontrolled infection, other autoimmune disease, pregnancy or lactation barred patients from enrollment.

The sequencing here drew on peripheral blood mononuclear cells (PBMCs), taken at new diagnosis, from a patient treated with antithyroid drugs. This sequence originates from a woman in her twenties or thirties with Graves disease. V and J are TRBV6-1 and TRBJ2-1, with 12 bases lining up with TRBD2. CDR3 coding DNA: TGTGCCAGCAGTCATAGCGGGACTAGCGGGTTCCGGCAGTTCTTC. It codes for CASSHSGTSGFRQFF.